Listed below are T cell receptor beta chains from one sample, sequenced in a study of T cells in Graves' hyperthyroidism and ophthalmopathy. TCRdb re-analysed the multiplex PCR reads in MiXCR, keeping a single row per CDR3 protein. This table has fewer than 900,000 distinct CDR3 sequences, about 15% appearing once. Sequenced sample: blood. The receptors originated from a man aged 18-30 years with Graves' hyperthyroidism. The CDR3 runs from the conserved cysteine through the conserved F or W. D genes are given only for firm matches. Not all rows give a size; the values are once, few, many and, for expanded clones, a class.

V	D	size	J	CDR3	DNA
TRBV2	TRBD2	NA	TRBJ2-2	CASSNEQRGTGELFF	TGTGCCAGCAGTAACGAACAGCGGGGTACCGGGGAGCTGTTTTTT
TRBV7-8	TRBD1	NA	TRBJ1-5	CASSRQGSNNQPQHF	TGTGCCAGCAGCCGACAGGGGAGTAACAATCAGCCCCAGCATTTT
TRBV2	NA	many	TRBJ1-3	CASNTGPGNTIYF	TGTGCCAGCAACACAGGCCCTGGAAACACCATATATTTT
TRBV6-1	NA	NA	TRBJ1-6	CASKGQYSPLHF	TGTGCCAGCAAAGGGCAGTATTCACCCCTCCACTTT
TRBV7-6	NA	many	TRBJ2-7	CASSLFPGATYEQYF	TGTGCCAGCAGCTTATTTCCGGGGGCGACCTACGAGCAGTACTTC
TRBV7-9	NA	few	TRBJ2-1	CASSLDGGWDEQFF	TGTGCCAGCAGCTTAGATGGGGGTTGGGATGAGCAGTTCTTC
TRBV28	TRBD1	many	TRBJ2-4	CASSGQGAAKNIQYF	TGTGCCAGCAGCGGACAGGGGGCAGCCAAAAACATTCAGTACTTC
TRBV12-5	NA	few	TRBJ2-5	CASGLRDWSSWVETQYF	TGTGCTAGTGGTTTGAGGGATTGGTCTTCTTGGGTAGAGACCCAGTACTTC
TRBV29-1	TRBD2	many	TRBJ2-1	CSVVRAGASYNEQFF	TGCAGCGTTGTCAGAGCGGGGGCCTCCTACAATGAGCAGTTCTTC
TRBV6-2/TRBV6-3	TRBD2	few	TRBJ2-2	CASSQIPLLLAGANTGELFF	TGTGCCAGCAGTCAAATCCCCCTCCTACTAGCGGGGGCGAACACCGGGGAGCTGTTTTTT
TRBV2	NA	many	TRBJ1-2	CASSEALGGAGYGYTF	TGTGCCAGCAGTGAAGCGCTTGGGGGGGCCGGCTATGGCTACACCTTC
TRBV6-2/TRBV6-3	NA	many	TRBJ2-5	CASSYSAGRKTQYF	TGTGCCAGCAGTTACTCGGCAGGGCGAAAGACCCAGTACTTC
TRBV6-5	NA	many	TRBJ1-2	CASSYSRGFFYGYTF	TGTGCCAGCAGTTATTCGAGGGGATTTTTTTATGGCTACACCTTC
TRBV29-1	NA	many	TRBJ2-7	CSATHGGPDSYEQYF	TGCAGCGCCACCCACGGGGGGCCCGACTCCTACGAGCAGTACTTC
TRBV30	NA	many	TRBJ1-1	CAWSVGGVEAFF	TGTGCCTGGAGTGTGGGAGGGGTTGAAGCTTTCTTT
TRBV12-3/TRBV12-4	TRBD1	many	TRBJ2-7	CASRQHRGIGEQYF	TGTGCCAGCAGACAACACAGGGGAATTGGAGAGCAGTACTTC
TRBV4-1	TRBD2	NA	TRBJ2-7	CASSLRLAGGPSYEQYF	TGCGCCAGCAGCCTACGACTAGCGGGAGGCCCCTCGTACGAGCAGTACTTC
TRBV11-3	NA	many	TRBJ2-1	CASSFGLGLSEQFF	TGTGCCAGCAGCTTCGGGCTGGGGTTGAGTGAGCAGTTCTTC
TRBV10-3	NA	NA	TRBJ2-7	CAISESRGGSAYEQYF	TGTGCCATCAGTGAGTCGAGGGGTGGGAGCGCCTACGAGCAGTACTTC
TRBV18	TRBD2	many	TRBJ2-7	CASSPTSGISYEQYF	TGTGCCAGCTCACCTACTAGCGGGATCTCCTACGAGCAGTACTTC
TRBV5-4	TRBD1	few	TRBJ2-5	CASSRGQGPGETQYF	TGTGCCAGCAGCAGAGGACAGGGCCCAGGGGAGACCCAGTACTTC
TRBV6-1	NA	NA	TRBJ1-5	CASSWDVNQPQHF	TGTGCCAGCAGCTGGGACGTAAATCAGCCCCAGCATTTT
TRBV27	TRBD1	NA	TRBJ1-3	CASRNLKEGARGNTIYF	TGTGCCAGCAGAAACCTGAAGGAGGGGGCGCGAGGAAACACCATATATTTT
TRBV6-1	NA	many	TRBJ2-5	CASRKTEETQYF	TGTGCCAGCAGGAAAACAGAAGAGACCCAGTACTTC
TRBV18	TRBD1	many	TRBJ1-1	CASSPSGTDFFAFF	TGTGCCAGCTCACCGTCCGGGACAGATTTTTTTGCTTTCTTT
TRBV9	TRBD2	NA	TRBJ2-3	CASSVRGLATDTQYF	TGTGCCAGCAGCGTAAGGGGACTAGCCACAGATACGCAGTATTTT
TRBV19	TRBD2	few	TRBJ2-7	CASSPRTSDYEQYF	TGTGCCAGTAGTCCCCGGACTAGCGACTACGAGCAGTACTTC
TRBV7-9	NA	NA	TRBJ1-2	CASSLSQSNYGYTF	TGTGCCAGCAGCTTAAGTCAGTCGAACTATGGCTACACCTTC
TRBV7-2	NA	few	TRBJ1-2	CASSTSGFGYTF	TGTGCCAGCAGCACTAGCGGGTTTGGCTACACCTTC
TRBV6-2/TRBV6-3	NA	many	TRBJ2-1	CASSVLRGEQFF	TGTGCCAGCAGTGTACTCAGAGGGGAGCAGTTCTTC
TRBV7-8	NA	many	TRBJ2-5	CASSRVRLRNRKETQYF	TGTGCCAGCAGCCGAGTTCGCCTCCGGAACAGGAAAGAGACCCAGTACTTC
TRBV20-1	TRBD2	few	TRBJ2-7	CSGAGAPYEQYF	TGCAGTGGAGCGGGAGCCCCCTACGAGCAGTACTTC
TRBV4-1	TRBD1	few	TRBJ1-4	CASSHGQGARVGEKLFF	TGCGCCAGCAGCCACGGACAGGGGGCCCGGGTGGGTGAAAAACTGTTTTTT
TRBV30	NA	many	TRBJ2-1	CAWRTWTIRSFEQFF	TGTGCCTGGAGAACTTGGACAATCAGATCTTTTGAGCAGTTCTTC
TRBV6-5	TRBD2	NA	TRBJ2-1	CASSYLLAGAYNEQFF	TGTGCCAGCAGTTACCTCTTAGCGGGAGCCTACAATGAGCAGTTCTTC
TRBV6-1	NA	NA	TRBJ2-5	CASSPGQGAETQYF	TGTGCCAGCAGTCCGGGGCAGGGTGCGGAGACCCAGTACTTC
TRBV30	TRBD1	many	TRBJ2-1	CAWRDRSSNEQFF	TGTGCCTGGAGGGACAGGTCCAGCAATGAGCAGTTCTTC
TRBV5-6	NA	NA	TRBJ2-6	CASSFWAGANVLTF	TGTGCCAGCAGCTTTTGGGCTGGGGCCAACGTCCTGACTTTC
TRBV18	NA	many	TRBJ2-7	CASSPPRVPYEQYF	TGTGCCAGCTCACCACCCAGGGTACCCTACGAGCAGTACTTC
TRBV19	TRBD1	NA	TRBJ2-7	CASSSTGQGFIRQYF	TGTGCCAGTAGTTCTACGGGACAGGGGTTCATTAGGCAGTACTTC
TRBV6-1	TRBD1	many	TRBJ2-7	CASSLRTGGIEQYF	TGTGCCAGCAGTCTACGGACAGGGGGAATCGAGCAGTACTTC
TRBV18	TRBD1	many	TRBJ2-2	CASSLGTANTGELFF	TGTGCCAGCTCACTCGGGACAGCTAACACCGGGGAGCTGTTTTTT
TRBV28	TRBD2	NA	TRBJ2-2	CASSDPPRERTGELFF	TGTGCCAGCAGTGACCCCCCGCGGGAGAGGACCGGGGAGCTGTTTTTT
TRBV30	NA	few	TRBJ2-7	CAWSEGGAGSYEQYF	TGTGCCTGGAGTGAGGGCGGGGCCGGCTCCTACGAGCAGTACTTC
TRBV2	NA	many	TRBJ2-7	CASSDVRRSYEQYF	TGTGCCAGCAGTGACGTCAGGAGATCCTACGAGCAGTACTTC
TRBV6-2/TRBV6-3	NA	NA	TRBJ1-5	CASSRNRQSNQPQHF	TGTGCCAGCAGTCGAAACAGGCAAAGCAATCAGCCCCAGCATTTT
TRBV30	TRBD2	many	TRBJ2-1	CAWSAGGTYNEQFF	TGTGCCTGGAGTGCGGGAGGAACCTACAATGAGCAGTTCTTC
TRBV29-1	NA	few	TRBJ2-1	CSVEVGQGGEQFF	TGCAGCGTTGAAGTCGGTCAAGGTGGAGAGCAGTTCTTC
TRBV2	TRBD2	many	TRBJ2-1	CARRGLAGDEQFF	TGTGCCAGGCGGGGTCTAGCGGGAGATGAGCAGTTCTTC
TRBV3-1	TRBD2	many	TRBJ2-5	CASRLIAGGDWETQYF	TGTGCCAGCAGACTAATAGCGGGAGGGGACTGGGAGACCCAGTACTTC
TRBV28	NA	few	TRBJ2-3	CASRSTGDTQYF	TGTGCCAGCAGATCGACGGGAGATACGCAGTATTTT
TRBV5-1	TRBD1	NA	TRBJ1-4	CASSYGQGSEKLFF	TGCGCCAGCAGTTACGGACAGGGGAGTGAAAAACTGTTTTTT
TRBV20-1	TRBD2	many	TRBJ2-1	CSAPLAGAPGEQFF	TGCAGTGCGCCACTAGCGGGAGCCCCGGGTGAGCAGTTCTTC
TRBV19	NA	NA	TRBJ1-4	CASSIWGRTNEKLFF	TGTGCCAGTAGTATCTGGGGGAGAACTAATGAAAAACTGTTTTTT